This TCR beta chain was identified during a study of T cells in Graves' hyperthyroidism and ophthalmopathy. What was amplified from RNA transcripts were TCR beta CDR3 regions. An initial round of RT-PCR targeting the TCR CDR3 relied on the HTBI primer set. One entry per CDR3 protein, called by TCRdb with MiXCR from the multiplex PCR reads. The data contain approximately 32,000 distinct CDR3 sequences, around half of them singletons. Many counts were recorded for this clonotype. Its antigen is unidentified. The hyperthyroidism was newly diagnosed and had lasted under 2 months; the patients were aged 18 to 65. The study excluded patients with uncontrolled infection, other autoimmune disease, pregnancy or lactation. Study results and limitations: Peripheral blood also featured most of the thyroid clonotypes expanded above 0.001.

The TCR sequence derives from a woman in her forties or fifties with Graves' hyperthyroidism that later progressed to Graves' ophthalmopathy. Sequencing was carried out using blood.

The CDR3 region is CAITQIMGGNTIYF. DNA for the CDR3: TGTGCCATCACCCAGATTATGGGTGGAAACACCATATATTTT. The chain combines TRBV10-3 with TRBJ1-3; no clear D gene. The V end lost 7 bases, the J end lost 3 bases, and 13 bases lay between the germline ends. CDR3 length equals 14 residues. Per germline, CDR1 ENHRY and CDR2 SYGVKD.